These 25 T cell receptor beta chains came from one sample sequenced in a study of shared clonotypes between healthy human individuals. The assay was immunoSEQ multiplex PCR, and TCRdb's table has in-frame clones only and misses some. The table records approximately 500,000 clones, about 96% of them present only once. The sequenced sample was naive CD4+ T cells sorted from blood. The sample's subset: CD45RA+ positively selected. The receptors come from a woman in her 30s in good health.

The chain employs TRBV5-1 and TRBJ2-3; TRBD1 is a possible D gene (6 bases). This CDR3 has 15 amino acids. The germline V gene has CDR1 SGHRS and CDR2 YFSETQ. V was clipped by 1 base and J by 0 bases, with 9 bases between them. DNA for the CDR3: TGCGCCAGCAGCTTGTCTGGACAGAGCACAGATACGCAGTATTTT. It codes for CASSLSGQSTDTQYF.

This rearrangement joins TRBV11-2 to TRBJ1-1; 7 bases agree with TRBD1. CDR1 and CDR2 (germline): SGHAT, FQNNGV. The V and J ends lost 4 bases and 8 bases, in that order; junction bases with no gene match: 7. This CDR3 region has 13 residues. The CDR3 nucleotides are TGTGCCAGCAGCTCGGGACAGAACCGCGAAGCTTTCTTT. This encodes CASSSGQNREAFF.

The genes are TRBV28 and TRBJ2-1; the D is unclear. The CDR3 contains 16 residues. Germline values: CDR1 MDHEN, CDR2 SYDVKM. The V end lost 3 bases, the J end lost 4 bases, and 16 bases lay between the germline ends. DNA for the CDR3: TGTGCCAGCAGTTTGTTGGGAAGGAGTGATTACAATGAGCAGTTCTTC. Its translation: CASSLLGRSDYNEQFF. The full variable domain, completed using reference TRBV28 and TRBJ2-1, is DVKVTQSSRYLVKRTGEKVFLECVQDMDHENMFWYRQDPGLGLRLIYFSYDVKMKEKGDIPEGYSVSREKKERFSLILESASTNQTSMYLCASSLLGRSDYNEQFFGPGTRLTVL.

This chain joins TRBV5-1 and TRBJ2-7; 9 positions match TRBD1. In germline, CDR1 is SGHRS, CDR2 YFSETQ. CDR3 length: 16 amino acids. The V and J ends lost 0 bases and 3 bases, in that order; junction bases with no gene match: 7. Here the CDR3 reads CASSLDGTGMSYEQYF. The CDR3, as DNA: TGCGCCAGCAGCTTGGACGGGACAGGGATGAGCTACGAGCAGTACTTC.

The CDR3 here is CSVESAYEQYF. Here the CDR3 DNA reads TGCAGCGTTGAATCAGCTTACGAGCAGTACTTC. This chain joins TRBV29-1 and TRBJ2-7; no clear D. Germline assignment: CDR1 SQVTM and CDR2 ANQGSEA. This CDR3 region has 11 residues. Trimming removed 2 bases from V and 4 bases from J, with 6 bases in between.

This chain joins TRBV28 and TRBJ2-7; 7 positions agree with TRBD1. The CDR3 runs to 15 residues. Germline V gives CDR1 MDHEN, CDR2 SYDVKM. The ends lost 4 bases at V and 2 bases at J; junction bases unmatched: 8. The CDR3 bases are TGTGCCAGCAGTTCCACAGGGGCTCCGACCTACGAGCAGTACTTC. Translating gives CASSSTGAPTYEQYF.

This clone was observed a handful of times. The CDR3 reads CASSHGASYEQYF. The DNA for the CDR3 is TGTGCCAGCAGCCATGGAGCAAGCTACGAGCAGTACTTC. The V call is TRBV4-2, the J call TRBJ2-7; no clear D gene. This CDR3 comprises 13 residues. CDR1 and CDR2 (germline): LGHNA, YNFKEQ. The V end was cut by 3 bases, the J end by 3 bases, with 9 bases between.

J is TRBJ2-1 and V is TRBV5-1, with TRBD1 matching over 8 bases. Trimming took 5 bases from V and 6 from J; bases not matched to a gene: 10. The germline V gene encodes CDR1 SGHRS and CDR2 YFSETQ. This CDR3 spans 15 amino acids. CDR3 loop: CASRPRTGPVNEQFF. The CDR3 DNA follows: TGCGCCAGCAGACCCCGGACAGGGCCAGTCAATGAGCAGTTCTTC.

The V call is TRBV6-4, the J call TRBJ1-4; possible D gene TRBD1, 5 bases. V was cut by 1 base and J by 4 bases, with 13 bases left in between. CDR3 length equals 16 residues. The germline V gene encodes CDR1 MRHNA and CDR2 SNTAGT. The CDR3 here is CASSDLGQLINEKLFF. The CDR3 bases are TGTGCCAGCAGTGACTTAGGACAACTAATTAATGAAAAACTGTTTTTT.

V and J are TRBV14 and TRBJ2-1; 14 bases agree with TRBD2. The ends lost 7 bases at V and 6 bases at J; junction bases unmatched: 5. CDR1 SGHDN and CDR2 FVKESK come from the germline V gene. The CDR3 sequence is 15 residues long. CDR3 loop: CASKKTSGRANEQFF. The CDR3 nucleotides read TGTGCCAGCAAAAAGACTAGCGGGAGGGCCAATGAGCAGTTCTTC. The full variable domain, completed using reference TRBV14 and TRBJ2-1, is EAGVTQFPSHSVIEKGQTVTLRCDPISGHDNLYWYRRVMGKEIKFLLHFVKESKQDESGMPNNRFLAERTGGTYSTLKVQPAELEDSGVYFCASKKTSGRANEQFFGPGTRLTVL.

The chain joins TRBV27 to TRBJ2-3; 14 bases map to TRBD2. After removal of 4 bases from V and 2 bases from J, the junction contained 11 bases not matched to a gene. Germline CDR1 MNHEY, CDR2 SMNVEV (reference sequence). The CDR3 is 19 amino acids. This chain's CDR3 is CASSSLIRTSGRTTDTQYF. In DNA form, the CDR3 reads TGTGCCAGCAGTTCCCTGATCAGGACTAGCGGGAGGACCACAGATACGCAGTATTTT.

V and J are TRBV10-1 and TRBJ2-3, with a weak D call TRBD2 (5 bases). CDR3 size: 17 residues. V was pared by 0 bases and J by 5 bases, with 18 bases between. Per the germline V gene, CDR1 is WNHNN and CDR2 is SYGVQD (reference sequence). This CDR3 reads CASSESRAGPGRDTQYF. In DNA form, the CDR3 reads TGCGCCAGCAGTGAGTCGAGGGCCGGGCCCGGTAGAGATACGCAGTATTTT.

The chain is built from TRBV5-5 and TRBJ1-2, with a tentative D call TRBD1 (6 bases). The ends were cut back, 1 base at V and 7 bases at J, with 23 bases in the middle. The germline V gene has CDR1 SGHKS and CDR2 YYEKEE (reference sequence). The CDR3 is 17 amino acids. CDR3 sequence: CASSLTTGFQVAGGYTF. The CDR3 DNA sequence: TGTGCCAGCAGCTTGACCACAGGGTTCCAGGTAGCGGGTGGCTACACCTTC.

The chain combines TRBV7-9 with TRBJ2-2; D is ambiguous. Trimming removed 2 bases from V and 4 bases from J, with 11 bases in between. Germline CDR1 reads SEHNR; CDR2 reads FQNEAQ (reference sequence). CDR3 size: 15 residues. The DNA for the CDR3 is TGTGCCAGCAGCTTATGGGCAGAAGTCACCGGGGAGCTGTTTTTT. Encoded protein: CASSLWAEVTGELFF.

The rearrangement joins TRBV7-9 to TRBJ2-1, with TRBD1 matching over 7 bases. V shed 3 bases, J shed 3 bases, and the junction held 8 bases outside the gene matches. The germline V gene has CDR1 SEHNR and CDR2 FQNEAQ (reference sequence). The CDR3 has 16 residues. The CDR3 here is CASSFRDRAHYNEQFF. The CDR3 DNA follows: TGTGCCAGCAGCTTTAGAGACAGGGCGCACTACAATGAGCAGTTCTTC.

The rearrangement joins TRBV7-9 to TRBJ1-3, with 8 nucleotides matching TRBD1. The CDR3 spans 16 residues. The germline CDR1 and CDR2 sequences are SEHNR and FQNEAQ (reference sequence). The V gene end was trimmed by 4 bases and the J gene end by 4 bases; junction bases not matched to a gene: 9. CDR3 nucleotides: TGTGCCAGCAGCTCCAAGACAGGGGAAGTCGGAAACACCATATATTTT. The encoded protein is CASSSKTGEVGNTIYF. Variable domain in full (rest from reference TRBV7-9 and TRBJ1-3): DTGVSQNPRHKITKRGQNVTFRCDPISEHNRLYWYRQTLGQGPEFLTYFQNEAQLEKSRLLSDRFSAERPKGSFSTLEIQRTEQGDSAMYLCASSSKTGEVGNTIYFGEGSWLTVV.

The CDR3 reads CASSYSKLGSSYEQYF. The CDR3 DNA reads TGTGCCAGCAGTTACTCGAAGTTGGGCAGTTCCTACGAGCAGTACTTC. V is TRBV6-5 and J is TRBJ2-7; no definite D call. The CDR3 length is 16 residues. Germline V gene data show CDR1 as MNHEY and CDR2 as SVGAGI. The ends were cut back, 0 bases at V and 1 base at J, with 13 bases in the middle.

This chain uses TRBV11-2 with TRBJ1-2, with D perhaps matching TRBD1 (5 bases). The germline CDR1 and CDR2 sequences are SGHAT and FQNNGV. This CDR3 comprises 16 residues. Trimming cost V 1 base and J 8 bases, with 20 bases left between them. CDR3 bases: TGTGCCAGCAGCTTAGCCCCGGACACGGGGCATCAAGGCTACACCTTC. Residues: CASSLAPDTGHQGYTF. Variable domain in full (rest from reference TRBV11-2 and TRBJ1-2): EAGVAQSPRYKIIEKRQSVAFWCNPISGHATLYWYQQILGQGPKLLIQFQNNGVVDDSQLPKDRFSAERLKGVDSTLKIQPAKLEDSAVYLCASSLAPDTGHQGYTFGSGTRLTVV.

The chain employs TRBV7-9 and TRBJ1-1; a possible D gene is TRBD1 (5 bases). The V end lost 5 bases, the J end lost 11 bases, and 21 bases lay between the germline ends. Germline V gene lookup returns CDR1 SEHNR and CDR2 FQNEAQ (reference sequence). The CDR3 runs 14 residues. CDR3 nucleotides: TGTGCCAGCAGCCCCCCTTCAGCGGGGGTCGGGGCTTTCTTT. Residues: CASSPPSAGVGAFF.

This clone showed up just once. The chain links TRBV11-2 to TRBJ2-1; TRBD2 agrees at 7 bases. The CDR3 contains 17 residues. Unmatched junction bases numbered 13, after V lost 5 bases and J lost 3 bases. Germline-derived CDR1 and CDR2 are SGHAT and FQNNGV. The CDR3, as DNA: TGTGCCAGCAGCCCTCGGGGTGCGGGAGTTCTCTACAATGAGCAGTTCTTC. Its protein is CASSPRGAGVLYNEQFF.

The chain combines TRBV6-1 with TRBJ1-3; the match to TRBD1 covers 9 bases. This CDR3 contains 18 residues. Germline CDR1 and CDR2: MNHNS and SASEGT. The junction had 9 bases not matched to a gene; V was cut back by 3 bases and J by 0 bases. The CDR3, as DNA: TGTGCCAGCAGTGATCAGGGACAGGGCCTCCTCTCTGGAAACACCATATATTTT. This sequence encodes CASSDQGQGLLSGNTIYF.

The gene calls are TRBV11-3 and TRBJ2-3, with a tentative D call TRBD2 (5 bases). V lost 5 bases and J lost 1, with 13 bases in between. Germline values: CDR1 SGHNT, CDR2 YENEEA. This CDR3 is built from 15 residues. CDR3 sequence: CASSQSGLGTDTQYF. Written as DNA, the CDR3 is TGTGCCAGCAGCCAGAGCGGTCTGGGCACAGATACGCAGTATTTT.

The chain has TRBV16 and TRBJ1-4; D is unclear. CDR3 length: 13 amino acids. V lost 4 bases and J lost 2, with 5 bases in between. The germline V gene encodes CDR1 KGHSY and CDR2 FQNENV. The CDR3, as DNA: TGTGCCAGCAGCCTCCGGACTAATGAAAAACTGTTTTTT. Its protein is CASSLRTNEKLFF.

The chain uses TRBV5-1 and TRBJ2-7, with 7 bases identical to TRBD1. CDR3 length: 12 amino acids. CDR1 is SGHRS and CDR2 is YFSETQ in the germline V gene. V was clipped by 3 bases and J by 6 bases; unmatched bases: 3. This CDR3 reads CASSSTGREQYF. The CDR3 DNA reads TGCGCCAGCAGCTCGACAGGGCGCGAGCAGTACTTC.

The CDR3 here is CASSPGISGRQETQYF. CDR3 bases: TGCGCCAGCAGCCCAGGCATTAGCGGAAGACAAGAGACCCAGTACTTC. The chain carries TRBV5-1 and TRBJ2-5; the D gene is possibly TRBD2 (6 bases). Germline V gene sequence: CDR1 SGHRS, CDR2 YFSETQ. V was shortened by 4 bases and J by 2 bases, with 18 bases between the two germline ends. The CDR3 extends over 16 amino acids.